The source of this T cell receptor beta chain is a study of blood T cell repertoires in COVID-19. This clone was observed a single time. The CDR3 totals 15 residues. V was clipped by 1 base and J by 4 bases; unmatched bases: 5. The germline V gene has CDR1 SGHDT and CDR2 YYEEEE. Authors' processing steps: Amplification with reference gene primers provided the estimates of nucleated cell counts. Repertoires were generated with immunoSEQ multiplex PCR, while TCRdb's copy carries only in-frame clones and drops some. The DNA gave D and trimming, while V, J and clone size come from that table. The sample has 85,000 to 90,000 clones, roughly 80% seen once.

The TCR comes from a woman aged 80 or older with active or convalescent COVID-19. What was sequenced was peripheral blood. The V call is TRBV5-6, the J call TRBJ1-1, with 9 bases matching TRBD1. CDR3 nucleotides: TGTGCCAGCAGCTTGTACCGGGACAGGGTCACTGAAGCTTTCTTT. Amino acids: CASSLYRDRVTEAFF.